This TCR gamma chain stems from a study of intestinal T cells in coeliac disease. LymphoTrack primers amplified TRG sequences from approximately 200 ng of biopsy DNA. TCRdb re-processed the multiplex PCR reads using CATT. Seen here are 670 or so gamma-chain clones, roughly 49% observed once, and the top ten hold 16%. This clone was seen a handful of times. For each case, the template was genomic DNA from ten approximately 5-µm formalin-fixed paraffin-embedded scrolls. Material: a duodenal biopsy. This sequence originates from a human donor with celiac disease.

The CDR3 sequence: CATWDGAPKRYKKLF. In DNA, the CDR3 is TGTGCCACCTGGGACGGCGCCCCTAAACGGTATAAGAAACTCTTT. J is TRGJ1 or TRGJ2 and V is TRGV2. J gave up 7 bases and V 1 base, and 13 bases lay outside the gene matches. The CDR3 contains 15 residues. CDR1 is EGSNGY, CDR2 YDSYNSKV, per germline.